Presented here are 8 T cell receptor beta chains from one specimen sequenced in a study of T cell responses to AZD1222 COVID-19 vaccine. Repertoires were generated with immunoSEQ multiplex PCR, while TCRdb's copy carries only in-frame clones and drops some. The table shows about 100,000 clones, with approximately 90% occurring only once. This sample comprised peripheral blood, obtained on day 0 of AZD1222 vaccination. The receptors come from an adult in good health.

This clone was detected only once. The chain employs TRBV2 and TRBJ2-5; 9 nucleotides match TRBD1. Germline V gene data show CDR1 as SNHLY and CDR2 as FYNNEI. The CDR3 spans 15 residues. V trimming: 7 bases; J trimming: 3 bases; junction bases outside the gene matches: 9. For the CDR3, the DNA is TGTGCCAGCAAGGACAGGGGCCGAACAGAAGAGACCCAGTACTTC. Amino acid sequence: CASKDRGRTEETQYF.

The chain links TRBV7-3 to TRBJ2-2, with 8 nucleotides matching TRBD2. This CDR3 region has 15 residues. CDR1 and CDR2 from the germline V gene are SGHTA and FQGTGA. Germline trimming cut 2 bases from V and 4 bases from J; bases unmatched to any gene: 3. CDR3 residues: CASSLAGGSTGELFF. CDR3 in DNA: TGTGCCAGCAGCTTAGCGGGAGGATCCACCGGGGAGCTGTTTTTT.

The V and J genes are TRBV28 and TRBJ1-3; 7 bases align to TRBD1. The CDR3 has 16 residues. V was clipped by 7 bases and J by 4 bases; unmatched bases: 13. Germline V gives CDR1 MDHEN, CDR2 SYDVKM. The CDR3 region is CASTREGAGGGNTIYF. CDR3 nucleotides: TGTGCCAGCACCCGTGAAGGGGCAGGGGGAGGAAACACCATATATTTT. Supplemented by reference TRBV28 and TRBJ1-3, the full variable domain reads DVKVTQSSRYLVKRTGEKVFLECVQDMDHENMFWYRQDPGLGLRLIYFSYDVKMKEKGDIPEGYSVSREKKERFSLILESASTNQTSMYLCASTREGAGGGNTIYFGEGSWLTVV.

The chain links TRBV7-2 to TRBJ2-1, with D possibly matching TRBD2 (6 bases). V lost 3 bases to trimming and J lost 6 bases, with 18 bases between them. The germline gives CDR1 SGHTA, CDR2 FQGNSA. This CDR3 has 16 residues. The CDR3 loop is CASSLDRMGLTNEQFF. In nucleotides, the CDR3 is TGTGCCAGCAGCTTGGACCGGATGGGACTCACCAATGAGCAGTTCTTC.

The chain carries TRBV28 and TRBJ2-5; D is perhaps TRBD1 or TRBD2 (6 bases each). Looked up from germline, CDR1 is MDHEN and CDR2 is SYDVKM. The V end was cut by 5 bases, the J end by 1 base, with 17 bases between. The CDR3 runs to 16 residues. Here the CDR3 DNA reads TGTGCCAGCAGTCCCAGGGGAGCGGGCCGCCAAGAGACCCAGTACTTC. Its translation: CASSPRGAGRQETQYF.

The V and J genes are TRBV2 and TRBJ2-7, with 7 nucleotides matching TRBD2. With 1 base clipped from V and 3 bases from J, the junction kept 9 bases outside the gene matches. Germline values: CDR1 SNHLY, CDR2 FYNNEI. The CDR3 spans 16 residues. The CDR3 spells CASSEDRSGRVYEQYF. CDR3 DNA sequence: TGTGCCAGCAGTGAAGATCGTTCAGGGAGGGTCTACGAGCAGTACTTC.

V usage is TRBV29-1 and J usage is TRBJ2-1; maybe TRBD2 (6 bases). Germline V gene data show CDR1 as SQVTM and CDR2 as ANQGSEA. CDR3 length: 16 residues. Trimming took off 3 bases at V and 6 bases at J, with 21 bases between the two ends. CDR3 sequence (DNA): TGCAGCGTTGAGGGAAGCCGGGACTCCTGGCTCAATGAGCAGTTCTTC. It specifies CSVEGSRDSWLNEQFF.

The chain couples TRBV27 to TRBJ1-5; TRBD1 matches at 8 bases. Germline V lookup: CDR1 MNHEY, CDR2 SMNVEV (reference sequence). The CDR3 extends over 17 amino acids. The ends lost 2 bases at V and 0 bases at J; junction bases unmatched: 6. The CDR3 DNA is TGTGCCAGCAGTTTAGTGCAGGGGGCGACTAGCAATCAGCCCCAGCATTTT. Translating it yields CASSLVQGATSNQPQHF.